The rows below give T cell receptor beta chains drawn from one sample of a study of response to subunit inactivated influenza vaccine. One entry per CDR3 protein results from TCRdb running MiXCR on the RT-PCR reads. The data hold 550,000 to 800,000 distinct CDR3 sequences, with approximately 14% observed a single time. Source: PBMCs from blood, taken approximately 15 days before vaccination. The receptors were sampled from a man aged 50-60 years who received an inactivated influenza vaccine. Each CDR3 is given with its conserved first and last residue. D genes are given only for firm matches. Expanded clones are given a class, and other clones once, few, many or no size at all.

v_gene: TRBV2; d_gene: -; j_gene: TRBJ1-1; abundance: -; CDR3nt: TGTGCCAGCAGGGCTCCGGAGGGGGGCACTGAAGCTTTCTTT; CDR3aa: CASRAPEGGTEAFF
v_gene: TRBV11-1; d_gene: -; j_gene: TRBJ2-6; abundance: few; CDR3nt: TGTGCCAGCAGCTTAACCCGGGGGTTCTCCTCTGGGGCCAACGTCCTGACTTTC; CDR3aa: CASSLTRGFSSGANVLTF
v_gene: TRBV4-3; d_gene: -; j_gene: TRBJ2-7; abundance: -; CDR3nt: TGCGCCAGCAGCCAAGATATCGTATGCGTCGGCGAGCAGTACTTC; CDR3aa: CASSQDIVCVGEQYF
v_gene: TRBV6-1; d_gene: -; j_gene: TRBJ2-1; abundance: -; CDR3nt: TGTGCCAGCATACCTATAGCAGGGACCTACAATGAGCAGTTCTTC; CDR3aa: CASIPIAGTYNEQFF
v_gene: TRBV20-1; d_gene: -; j_gene: TRBJ2-1; abundance: few; CDR3nt: TGCAGTGCTAGTTCCCAGTTAATCTACAATGAGCAGTTCTTC; CDR3aa: CSASSQLIYNEQFF
v_gene: TRBV20-1; d_gene: TRBD1; j_gene: TRBJ2-1; abundance: few; CDR3nt: TGCAGTGCTAGCGTGGACAGGGGGCTTAGCAATGAGCAGTTCTTC; CDR3aa: CSASVDRGLSNEQFF
v_gene: TRBV24-1; d_gene: TRBD2; j_gene: TRBJ2-1; abundance: few; CDR3nt: TGTGCCACCAGTGATGCCACTAGCGGGAAATACAATGAGCAGTTCTTC; CDR3aa: CATSDATSGKYNEQFF
v_gene: TRBV20-1; d_gene: TRBD2; j_gene: TRBJ2-1; abundance: few; CDR3nt: TGCAGTGCTAGCTCGGGACTAGCGGGAGGGCCTAAGAGGAATGAGCAGTTCTTC; CDR3aa: CSASSGLAGGPKRNEQFF
v_gene: TRBV4-3; d_gene: -; j_gene: TRBJ2-7; abundance: few; CDR3nt: TGCGCCAGCAGCCAAGATGCATTGGGGTATTCAGTCTACGAGCAGTACTTC; CDR3aa: CASSQDALGYSVYEQYF
v_gene: TRBV4-1; d_gene: TRBD1; j_gene: TRBJ1-5; abundance: many; CDR3nt: TGCGCCAGCAGCCAAGACCCCTTAAGACAGGGCGGTCAGCCCCAGCATTTT; CDR3aa: CASSQDPLRQGGQPQHF
v_gene: TRBV20-1; d_gene: -; j_gene: TRBJ2-1; abundance: -; CDR3nt: TGCAGTGCTAGAGGCGCGAGCTCCTACAATGAGCAGTTCTTC; CDR3aa: CSARGASSYNEQFF
v_gene: TRBV11-2; d_gene: TRBD2; j_gene: TRBJ2-1; abundance: -; CDR3nt: TGTGCCAGCAGCAACTCCGGGACTAGCTACAATGAGCAGTTCTTC; CDR3aa: CASSNSGTSYNEQFF
v_gene: TRBV20-1; d_gene: TRBD1; j_gene: TRBJ2-2; abundance: -; CDR3nt: TGCAGTGCTCCCCGACAGGGGGCGGTCACCGGGGAGCTGTTTTTT; CDR3aa: CSAPRQGAVTGELFF
v_gene: TRBV20-1; d_gene: -; j_gene: TRBJ2-7; abundance: -; CDR3nt: TGCAGTGCTAGAGATCACGGACGGGTGCCCTACGAGCAGTACTTC; CDR3aa: CSARDHGRVPYEQYF
v_gene: TRBV20-1; d_gene: -; j_gene: TRBJ2-1; abundance: -; CDR3nt: TGCAGTGCAGGCGGGCCCCCGATGTATGAGCAGTTCTTC; CDR3aa: CSAGGPPMYEQFF
v_gene: TRBV5-1; d_gene: TRBD2; j_gene: TRBJ2-1; abundance: -; CDR3nt: TGCGCCAGCAGCTTGGAAGGTAGCGGGAGTGTAAACAATGAGCAGTTCTTC; CDR3aa: CASSLEGSGSVNNEQFF
v_gene: TRBV7-2; d_gene: -; j_gene: TRBJ1-1; abundance: few; CDR3nt: TGTGCCAGCAGCTTAAGTAGTGCGGGAGTCGGGACTGAAGCTTTCTTT; CDR3aa: CASSLSSAGVGTEAFF
v_gene: TRBV12-3/TRBV12-4; d_gene: TRBD2; j_gene: TRBJ2-1; abundance: -; CDR3nt: TGTGCCAGCAGTTTAAGTCCCAGCGGGGGAAAGAATGAGCAGTTCTTC; CDR3aa: CASSLSPSGGKNEQFF
v_gene: TRBV28; d_gene: -; j_gene: TRBJ2-1; abundance: few; CDR3nt: TGTGCGAGCGGAGAAACCTACAATGAGCAGTTCTTC; CDR3aa: CASGETYNEQFF
v_gene: TRBV5-6; d_gene: -; j_gene: TRBJ2-5; abundance: many; CDR3nt: TGTGCCAGCAGCGACGGATCGGGGGAGACCCAGTACTTC; CDR3aa: CASSDGSGETQYF
v_gene: TRBV30; d_gene: -; j_gene: TRBJ1-4; abundance: -; CDR3nt: TGTGCCTGGAAGGTGGAGAATGAGAATGAAAAACTGTTTTTT; CDR3aa: CAWKVENENEKLFF
v_gene: TRBV3-1; d_gene: TRBD1; j_gene: TRBJ1-1; abundance: many; CDR3nt: TGTGCCAGCAGCCACCACACAACGACAGGGAAGAACACTGAAGCTTTCTTT; CDR3aa: CASSHHTTTGKNTEAFF
v_gene: TRBV12-3/TRBV12-4; d_gene: TRBD1; j_gene: TRBJ1-1; abundance: few; CDR3nt: TGTGCCAGCCAGTTAGCACAGGGGGCAAGAGCTTTCTTT; CDR3aa: CASQLAQGARAFF
v_gene: TRBV7-8; d_gene: -; j_gene: TRBJ1-1; abundance: few; CDR3nt: TGTGCCAGCAGCTTAGGAGTTGCGGCAGCGCCTAACACTGAAGCTTTCTTT; CDR3aa: CASSLGVAAAPNTEAFF
v_gene: TRBV28; d_gene: TRBD1; j_gene: TRBJ2-7; abundance: many; CDR3nt: TGTGCCAGCAGTTATCTGACAGGGGGCCGCGGAGTATACGAGCAGTACTTC; CDR3aa: CASSYLTGGRGVYEQYF
v_gene: TRBV20-1; d_gene: -; j_gene: TRBJ2-1; abundance: once; CDR3nt: TGCAGTGCTAGAGCCTGGGTGAGTGAGCAGTTCTTC; CDR3aa: CSARAWVSEQFF
v_gene: TRBV6-1; d_gene: TRBD1; j_gene: TRBJ2-3; abundance: few; CDR3nt: TGTGCCAGCAAGGGCAGGGGGCCCGCAGATACGCAGTATTTT; CDR3aa: CASKGRGPADTQYF
v_gene: TRBV12-3/TRBV12-4; d_gene: -; j_gene: TRBJ1-5; abundance: many; CDR3nt: TGTGCCAGCAGTCGGGGGGGGAGCAATCAGCCCCAGCATTTT; CDR3aa: CASSRGGSNQPQHF
v_gene: TRBV10-3; d_gene: -; j_gene: TRBJ2-1; abundance: few; CDR3nt: TGTGCCATCAGTGAGGATAGACCTTCCAATGAGCAGTTCTTC; CDR3aa: CAISEDRPSNEQFF
v_gene: TRBV28; d_gene: -; j_gene: TRBJ2-1; abundance: few; CDR3nt: TGTGCCAGCAGGGCGAATGAGCAGTTCTTC; CDR3aa: CASRANEQFF